The T cell receptor beta chain described here comes from a study of blood T cell repertoires in COVID-19. Overall study context: The United States, Italy and Spain supplied acute and convalescent COVID-19 samples. Sample material is recorded as cDNA or gDNA derived from T cells, B-cell-depleted T cells, or PBMCs.

Trimming took 0 bases from V and 3 from J, leaving 9 bases between them. The germline CDR1 and CDR2 sequences are SGDLS and YYNGEE. The CDR3 contains 14 residues. Notes on this clone: The sample holds other DNA sequences that translate to the same CDR3.

In the source study's methods: Scientists estimated how many nucleated cells there were by amplifying reference gene primers. Assay: immunoSEQ multiplex PCR; the TCRdb copy retains only in-frame clones and omits some. That table gives V, J and clone size, and the DNA gave D and trimming. The repertoire includes about 68,000 clones, approximately 75% of them detected once, and 6.3% sits in the top ten. What was sequenced was peripheral blood. The clonotype originates from a woman aged 60-75 years with acute or convalescent COVID-19. The gene calls are TRBV9 and TRBJ1-2; D is perhaps TRBD1 (5 bases). The CDR3 DNA sequence: TGTGCCAGCAGCGTAGACGCGGGGGACTATGGCTACACCTTC. It specifies CASSVDAGDYGYTF. Full variable domain (outside the CDR3, taken from reference TRBV9 and TRBJ1-2): DSGVTQTPKHLITATGQRVTLRCSPRSGDLSVYWYQQSLDQGLQFLIQYYNGEERAKGNILERFSAQQFPDLHSELNLSSLELGDSALYFCASSVDAGDYGYTFGSGTRLTVV.